These T cell receptor beta chains were read from a single sample in a study of cytomegalovirus exposure and HLA in healthy donors. Produced via immunoSEQ multiplex PCR; TCRdb's table is partial and in-frame only. Here the sample spans 200,000 to 250,000 clones, 75% to 85% being singletons. What was sequenced was PBMCs. These TCRs come from a middle-aged woman in good health and CMV-seronegative. The CDR3 runs from the conserved cysteine through the conserved F or W. D genes are given only for firm matches. Part of the rows lack a size; the others show once, few, many or a class for expanded clones.

V gene: TRBV9
D gene: .
clone size: .
J gene: TRBJ1-2
CDR3 protein: CASGFPWGGYGYTF
CDR3 DNA: TGTGCCAGCGGTTTCCCCTGGGGAGGCTATGGCTACACCTTC

V gene: TRBV30
D gene: TRBD2
clone size: .
J gene: TRBJ2-3
CDR3 protein: CAWSLGGSFGADTQYF
CDR3 DNA: TGTGCCTGGAGTCTGGGCGGGAGCTTTGGGGCAGATACGCAGTATTTT

V gene: TRBV14
D gene: .
clone size: .
J gene: TRBJ2-7
CDR3 protein: CASSQNRRGAEYF
CDR3 DNA: TGTGCCAGCAGCCAAAATAGGCGGGGCGCTGAGTACTTC

V gene: TRBV27
D gene: TRBD1
clone size: .
J gene: TRBJ1-5
CDR3 protein: CASSLSTGGSQPQHF
CDR3 DNA: TGTGCCAGCAGTTTGAGCACAGGGGGCAGTCAGCCCCAGCATTTT

V gene: TRBV7-3
D gene: TRBD1
clone size: .
J gene: TRBJ2-6
CDR3 protein: CASSLGDRAGANVLTF
CDR3 DNA: TGTGCCAGCAGCTTAGGGGACAGGGCTGGGGCCAACGTCCTGACTTTC

V gene: TRBV19
D gene: .
clone size: .
J gene: TRBJ2-7
CDR3 protein: CASSIDLTGGIFSYEQYF
CDR3 DNA: TGTGCCAGTAGTATTGATTTAACCGGAGGGATCTTCTCCTACGAGCAGTACTTC

V gene: TRBV10-2
D gene: .
clone size: .
J gene: TRBJ2-7
CDR3 protein: CASSEINRFYEQYF
CDR3 DNA: TGCGCCAGCAGTGAAATAAACAGATTCTACGAGCAGTACTTC

V gene: TRBV27
D gene: TRBD1
clone size: .
J gene: TRBJ2-7
CDR3 protein: CASSPEDRPNYEQYF
CDR3 DNA: TGTGCCAGCAGTCCAGAGGACAGGCCGAACTACGAGCAGTACTTC

V gene: TRBV29-1
D gene: .
clone size: .
J gene: TRBJ2-7
CDR3 protein: CSVDAAGPEHEQYF
CDR3 DNA: TGCAGCGTTGACGCTGCAGGGCCGGAACACGAGCAGTACTTC

V gene: TRBV4-2
D gene: .
clone size: .
J gene: TRBJ2-7
CDR3 protein: CASSQSTHVSYEQYF
CDR3 DNA: TGTGCCAGCAGCCAAAGCACGCACGTATCCTACGAGCAGTACTTC

V gene: TRBV27
D gene: TRBD1
clone size: .
J gene: TRBJ1-5
CDR3 protein: CASSFGQAGNQPQHF
CDR3 DNA: TGTGCCAGCAGTTTCGGACAGGCAGGCAATCAGCCCCAGCATTTT

V gene: TRBV7-2
D gene: .
clone size: .
J gene: TRBJ2-3
CDR3 protein: CASSPSLSTDTQYF
CDR3 DNA: TGTGCCAGCAGCCCGTCCCTTAGCACAGATACGCAGTATTTT

V gene: TRBV7-9
D gene: .
clone size: .
J gene: TRBJ2-7
CDR3 protein: CASSREFGQYF
CDR3 DNA: TGTGCCAGCAGCCGAGAATTTGGGCAGTACTTC

V gene: TRBV18
D gene: TRBD2
clone size: .
J gene: TRBJ2-1
CDR3 protein: CASSPFSGSPGNEQFF
CDR3 DNA: TGTGCCAGCTCCCCCTTTAGCGGGAGCCCCGGCAATGAGCAGTTCTTC

V gene: TRBV29-1
D gene: .
clone size: few
J gene: TRBJ2-7
CDR3 protein: CSVEVSDSYEQYF
CDR3 DNA: TGCAGCGTTGAAGTTAGCGACTCCTACGAGCAGTACTTC

V gene: TRBV6-5
D gene: TRBD1
clone size: .
J gene: TRBJ2-7
CDR3 protein: CASSRRQGYEQYF
CDR3 DNA: TGTGCCAGCAGCCGCCGACAGGGTTACGAGCAGTACTTC

V gene: TRBV4-1
D gene: TRBD1
clone size: .
J gene: TRBJ1-2
CDR3 protein: CASSQGPRQGNNYGYTF
CDR3 DNA: TGCGCCAGCAGCCAAGGACCGCGACAGGGAAATAACTATGGCTACACCTTC

V gene: TRBV29-1
D gene: .
clone size: .
J gene: TRBJ2-1
CDR3 protein: CSVVRGHNEQFF
CDR3 DNA: TGCAGCGTTGTGCGGGGACACAATGAGCAGTTCTTC

V gene: TRBV27
D gene: TRBD2
clone size: .
J gene: TRBJ2-1
CDR3 protein: CASSFASGRTNEQFF
CDR3 DNA: TGTGCCAGCAGTTTCGCTAGCGGGAGGACAAATGAGCAGTTCTTC

V gene: TRBV27
D gene: .
clone size: .
J gene: TRBJ2-7
CDR3 protein: CASRGTRYEQYF
CDR3 DNA: TGTGCCAGCCGGGGAACACGGTACGAGCAGTACTTC

V gene: TRBV7-9
D gene: TRBD1
clone size: .
J gene: TRBJ1-1
CDR3 protein: CASSLTGRATEAFF
CDR3 DNA: TGTGCCAGCAGCTTGACAGGGCGAGCCACTGAAGCTTTCTTT

V gene: TRBV5-8
D gene: TRBD1
clone size: .
J gene: TRBJ2-2
CDR3 protein: CASSFTGALGKTGELFF
CDR3 DNA: TGTGCCAGCAGCTTTACAGGGGCACTGGGAAAGACCGGGGAGCTGTTTTTT

V gene: TRBV7-6
D gene: TRBD2
clone size: .
J gene: TRBJ2-1
CDR3 protein: CASSLAPPVAGAYNEQLF
CDR3 DNA: TGTGCCAGCAGCTTAGCCCCGCCTGTAGCGGGAGCCTACAATGAGCAGCTCTTC

V gene: TRBV2
D gene: TRBD1
clone size: few
J gene: TRBJ1-4
CDR3 protein: CASSEWDRPLF
CDR3 DNA: TGTGCCAGCAGTGAATGGGACAGGCCCCTTTTT

V gene: TRBV4-2
D gene: TRBD2
clone size: .
J gene: TRBJ2-1
CDR3 protein: CASSLHSGSKNEQFF
CDR3 DNA: TGTGCCAGCAGCCTCCATAGCGGGAGTAAGAATGAGCAGTTCTTC

V gene: TRBV18
D gene: .
clone size: .
J gene: TRBJ2-7
CDR3 protein: CASSPSAGVSYEQYF
CDR3 DNA: TGTGCCAGCTCCCCATCCGCAGGCGTTTCCTACGAGCAGTACTTC

V gene: TRBV19
D gene: .
clone size: .
J gene: TRBJ2-3
CDR3 protein: CASSIGGRNTDTQYF
CDR3 DNA: TGTGCCAGTAGTATAGGAGGGAGGAACACAGATACGCAGTATTTT

V gene: TRBV6-1
D gene: TRBD1
clone size: .
J gene: TRBJ2-2
CDR3 protein: CASTLDRGAGELFF
CDR3 DNA: TGTGCCAGCACCTTGGACAGGGGGGCCGGGGAGCTGTTTTTT

V gene: TRBV9
D gene: .
clone size: .
J gene: TRBJ2-2
CDR3 protein: CASSVASKAGKLFTGELFF
CDR3 DNA: TGTGCCAGCAGCGTAGCAAGTAAGGCAGGGAAACTATTCACCGGGGAGCTGTTTTTT

V gene: TRBV9
D gene: TRBD1
clone size: once
J gene: TRBJ2-7
CDR3 protein: CASSAPGGAWGEQYF
CDR3 DNA: TGTGCCAGCAGCGCTCCAGGGGGTGCCTGGGGCGAGCAGTACTTC

V gene: TRBV5-1
D gene: TRBD2
clone size: .
J gene: TRBJ2-2
CDR3 protein: CASSRTSGSTGELFF
CDR3 DNA: TGCGCCAGCAGCCGCACTAGCGGATCCACCGGGGAGCTGTTTTTT

V gene: TRBV11-2
D gene: .
clone size: .
J gene: TRBJ1-2
CDR3 protein: CASSSRVSGYTF
CDR3 DNA: TGTGCCAGCAGCTCCCGTGTTTCTGGCTACACCTTC

V gene: TRBV27
D gene: .
clone size: .
J gene: TRBJ2-1
CDR3 protein: CASRIGSRHNEQFF
CDR3 DNA: TGTGCCAGCAGAATCGGGAGCCGTCACAATGAGCAGTTCTTC

V gene: TRBV27
D gene: .
clone size: .
J gene: TRBJ2-7
CDR3 protein: CASSFAGQYYEQYF
CDR3 DNA: TGTGCCAGCAGTTTTGCAGGACAATACTACGAGCAGTACTTC

V gene: TRBV5-5
D gene: .
clone size: few
J gene: TRBJ1-2
CDR3 protein: CASSLGRDLHGYTF
CDR3 DNA: TGTGCCAGCAGCTTGGGCAGGGATCTTCATGGCTACACCTTC

V gene: TRBV5-1
D gene: .
clone size: .
J gene: TRBJ1-1
CDR3 protein: CASSYNSNTEAFF
CDR3 DNA: TGCGCCAGCAGCTATAACAGTAACACTGAAGCTTTCTTT

V gene: TRBV30
D gene: TRBD2
clone size: .
J gene: TRBJ2-3
CDR3 protein: CAWSRTSVLFTDTQYF
CDR3 DNA: TGTGCCTGGAGTAGGACTAGCGTACTGTTCACAGATACGCAGTATTTT

V gene: TRBV7-9
D gene: .
clone size: .
J gene: TRBJ1-5
CDR3 protein: CASSPGGEPQHF
CDR3 DNA: TGTGCCAGCAGTCCGGGCGGGGAGCCCCAGCATTTT

V gene: TRBV7-2
D gene: TRBD1
clone size: .
J gene: TRBJ2-2
CDR3 protein: CASSEWQGVAGELFF
CDR3 DNA: TGTGCCAGCAGCGAGTGGCAGGGGGTCGCCGGGGAGCTGTTTTTT

V gene: TRBV28
D gene: TRBD1
clone size: .
J gene: TRBJ2-7
CDR3 protein: CASSTRDRAYEQYF
CDR3 DNA: TGTGCCAGCAGCACCCGGGACAGGGCCTACGAGCAGTACTTC

V gene: TRBV19
D gene: TRBD1
clone size: .
J gene: TRBJ1-5
CDR3 protein: CASTQQGAGNQPQHF
CDR3 DNA: TGTGCCAGTACCCAACAGGGGGCTGGCAATCAGCCCCAGCATTTT

V gene: TRBV18
D gene: TRBD1
clone size: .
J gene: TRBJ2-6
CDR3 protein: CASSLRDSTGANVLTF
CDR3 DNA: TGTGCCAGCTCACTCCGGGACAGCACTGGGGCCAACGTCCTGACTTTC

V gene: TRBV7-3
D gene: .
clone size: .
J gene: TRBJ1-4
CDR3 protein: CASSPRGGFEKLFF
CDR3 DNA: TGTGCCAGCAGCCCCCGGGGGGGGTTTGAAAAACTGTTTTTT

V gene: TRBV7-8
D gene: TRBD2
clone size: few
J gene: TRBJ2-5
CDR3 protein: CASRTLDVTSDFGTQYF
CDR3 DNA: TGTGCCAGCAGAACACTCGACGTTACTAGCGACTTCGGGACCCAGTACTTC

V gene: TRBV6-6
D gene: TRBD2
clone size: .
J gene: TRBJ2-7
CDR3 protein: CASSTTSALSYEQYF
CDR3 DNA: TGTGCCAGCAGCACTACTAGCGCCCTCTCCTACGAGCAGTACTTC

V gene: TRBV11-3
D gene: TRBD2
clone size: .
J gene: TRBJ2-2
CDR3 protein: CASSLASGGGTGELFF
CDR3 DNA: TGTGCCAGCAGCTTAGCTTCGGGGGGAGGGACCGGGGAGCTGTTTTTT

V gene: TRBV19
D gene: .
clone size: .
J gene: TRBJ2-7
CDR3 protein: CASSSGSGSYEQYF
CDR3 DNA: TGTGCCAGTAGTTCCGGCAGCGGTTCCTACGAGCAGTACTTC

V gene: TRBV19
D gene: .
clone size: .
J gene: TRBJ2-3
CDR3 protein: CASKDRGFVDTQYF
CDR3 DNA: TGTGCCAGTAAGGATCGGGGGTTTGTAGATACGCAGTATTTT

V gene: TRBV2
D gene: TRBD1
clone size: .
J gene: TRBJ1-5
CDR3 protein: CASSPGQGDQPQHF
CDR3 DNA: TGTGCCAGCAGCCCCGGACAGGGCGATCAGCCCCAGCATTTT

V gene: TRBV27
D gene: .
clone size: .
J gene: TRBJ2-1
CDR3 protein: CASSPQRASYNEQFF
CDR3 DNA: TGTGCCAGCAGTCCGCAGCGGGCCTCCTACAATGAGCAGTTCTTC

V gene: TRBV19
D gene: .
clone size: .
J gene: TRBJ1-1
CDR3 protein: CASSIEEVGSEAFF
CDR3 DNA: TGTGCCAGTAGTATAGAGGAGGTGGGGTCAGAAGCTTTCTTT

V gene: TRBV18
D gene: TRBD2
clone size: .
J gene: TRBJ2-1
CDR3 protein: CASSLGSGGDNEQFF
CDR3 DNA: TGTGCCAGCTCACTGGGGAGCGGGGGAGACAATGAGCAGTTCTTC

V gene: TRBV5-4
D gene: TRBD1
clone size: .
J gene: TRBJ2-1
CDR3 protein: CASSFDRGHEQFF
CDR3 DNA: TGTGCCAGCAGCTTTGACAGGGGGCATGAGCAGTTCTTC

V gene: TRBV27
D gene: TRBD1
clone size: once
J gene: TRBJ2-7
CDR3 protein: CASSLLTGTYEQYF
CDR3 DNA: TGTGCCAGCAGTTTACTGACAGGGACCTACGAGCAGTACTTC

V gene: TRBV18
D gene: .
clone size: .
J gene: TRBJ1-1
CDR3 protein: CASSPRDSEAFF
CDR3 DNA: TGTGCCAGCTCACCCCGGGATTCGGAAGCTTTCTTT